Shown below are 17 T cell receptor beta chains from a single sample sequenced in a study of shared clonotypes between healthy human individuals. Method: immunoSEQ multiplex PCR; TCRdb's copy keeps in-frame clones and lacks some. The repertoire includes more than 400,000 clones, about 96% of them detected once, and 0.05% to 0.07% sits in the top ten. The sample comprised naive CD4+ T cells sorted from blood. The subset here: CD45RA+ positively selected. All receptors derive from a woman aged 25 to 39 in good health.

The chain links TRBV5-1 to TRBJ2-5; D ambiguous. V lost 5 bases, J lost 2 bases, and 16 bases lay in between. The CDR3 totals 15 residues. Germline V gives CDR1 SGHRS, CDR2 YFSETQ. In DNA, the CDR3 is TGCGCCAGCAGTCAGGTATCAGAGGTTCAAGAGACCCAGTACTTC. Its protein product is CASSQVSEVQETQYF.

The DNA for the CDR3 is TGTGCCAGCAGCTTTAGCGGGAGGGCAGGATCCAGCGGGGAGCTGTTTTTT. Amino acids: CASSFSGRAGSSGELFF. The genes are TRBV7-9 and TRBJ2-2, with 11 bases identical to TRBD2. The CDR3 length is 17 residues. Germline V gene lookup returns CDR1 SEHNR and CDR2 FQNEAQ (reference sequence). The V gene end was trimmed by 3 bases and the J gene end by 7 bases; junction bases not matched to a gene: 10.

The chain carries TRBV30 and TRBJ1-2, with D tentatively TRBD1 (5 bases). V was cut by 2 bases and J by 8 bases, with 9 bases left in between. CDR3 length equals 11 residues. The germline gives CDR1 GTSNPN, CDR2 SVGIG (reference sequence). CDR3 loop: CAWSPGQGYTF. CDR3 nucleotide sequence: TGTGCCTGGAGTCCAGGGCAAGGCTACACCTTC.

The CDR3 DNA reads TGTGCCAGCAGCCTTAATGCAGGGGACGATGAGCAGTTCTTC. Translated: CASSLNAGDDEQFF. J is TRBJ2-1 and V is TRBV21-1; TRBD1, the table's D call, lacks a check against the DNA. TRBV21-1 is a pseudogene locus. The CDR3 runs to 14 residues.

This clone was counted once. The rearrangement joins TRBV18 to TRBJ2-7, with 7 bases fitting TRBD1. The V gene end was trimmed by 5 bases and the J gene end by 0 bases; junction bases not matched to a gene: 10. The CDR3 is 16 amino acids. Germline CDR1 reads KGHSH; CDR2 reads LQKENI. CDR3 nucleotides: TGTGCCAGCTCAATTAACGGACAGGACCCCTCCTACGAGCAGTACTTC. Translated: CASSINGQDPSYEQYF.

This rearrangement joins TRBV4-1 to TRBJ1-2; D gene ambiguous. The CDR3 is 14 residues long. V was shortened by 2 bases and J by 4 bases, with 11 bases between the two germline ends. Per the germline V gene, CDR1 is MGHRA and CDR2 is YSYEKL. CDR3 in amino acids: CASSQTTPGYGYTF. Written as DNA, the CDR3 is TGCGCCAGCAGCCAAACCACGCCAGGCTATGGCTACACCTTC.

The V call is TRBV6-1, the J call TRBJ1-5; D may be TRBD1 (5 bases). The CDR3 contains 13 residues. Germline lookup yields CDR1 MNHNS and CDR2 SASEGT. Trimming took 6 bases from V and 8 from J, leaving 14 bases between them. The CDR3 spells CASRAGFLEPQHF. The CDR3 DNA follows: TGTGCCAGCAGGGCAGGGTTTTTGGAGCCCCAGCATTTT.

The V gene is TRBV11-2, the J gene TRBJ1-4; D unresolved. This CDR3 contains 13 residues. V lost 3 bases and J 6 bases, leaving 8 bases between the germline ends. The germline gives CDR1 SGHAT, CDR2 FQNNGV. CDR3 coding DNA: TGTGCCAGCAGCTTTTCGTTGGATGAAAAACTGTTTTTT. Translating gives CASSFSLDEKLFF.

The V gene is TRBV19, the J gene TRBJ1-6; unclear D gene. Per the germline V gene, CDR1 is LNHDA and CDR2 is SQIVND (reference sequence). Trimming cost V 3 bases and J 8 bases, with 11 bases left between them. There are 14 residues in the CDR3. The CDR3 sequence is CASSISRDYSPLHF. The DNA of the CDR3 is TGTGCCAGTAGTATTTCCCGCGACTATTCACCCCTCCACTTT.

Concerning this clone: Other DNA sequences of this sample code for an identical CDR3. The chain's CDR3 is CASRSSYEQYF. The CDR3 DNA follows: TGTGCCAGCAGGAGCTCCTACGAGCAGTACTTC. The V call is TRBV28, the J call TRBJ2-7; D gene unclear. CDR3 length equals 11 residues. Trimming pared 6 bases from V and 0 bases from J, leaving 3 bases between. CDR1 is MDHEN and CDR2 is SYDVKM in the germline V gene.

The rearrangement uses TRBV11-3 and TRBJ2-1; 7 nucleotides align to TRBD1. The CDR3 sequence is 13 residues long. V lost 3 bases to trimming and J lost 8 bases; unmatched junction nucleotides: 4. Germline-derived CDR1 and CDR2 are SGHNT and YENEEA. CDR3 DNA: TGTGCCAGCAGCTTCTATGACAGGGATGAGCAGTTCTTC. It translates to CASSFYDRDEQFF. The full variable domain, its missing parts supplied by reference TRBV11-3 and TRBJ2-1, is EAGVVQSPRYKIIEKKQPVAFWCNPISGHNTLYWYLQNLGQGPELLIRYENEEAVDDSQLPKDRFSAERLKGVDSTLKIQPAELGDSAVYLCASSFYDRDEQFFGPGTRLTVL.

The chain carries TRBV19 and TRBJ2-7; 7 bases line up with TRBD2. The V segment lost 6 bases and the J segment 5 bases; nucleotides outside the gene matches: 7. The CDR3 consists of 13 residues. Germline CDR1 and CDR2: LNHDA and SQIVND (reference sequence). The chain's CDR3 is CASRAAGRNEQYF. The CDR3 DNA sequence: TGTGCCAGTAGAGCCGCCGGGAGGAACGAGCAGTACTTC.

CDR3 sequence: CASSVGLAGDEQFF. CDR3 bases: TGTGCCAGCAGCGTAGGACTAGCGGGAGATGAGCAGTTCTTC. The V call is TRBV9, the J call TRBJ2-1; TRBD2 matches 12 bases. V dropped 0 bases and J dropped 8; count of bases not matched to a gene: 0. Germline V gene sequence: CDR1 SGDLS, CDR2 YYNGEE. The CDR3 sequence is 14 residues long.

The CDR3 sequence: CASSPLGSGSYEQYF. CDR3 sequence (DNA): TGTGCCAGCAGCCCTCTGGGTAGCGGGAGCTACGAGCAGTACTTC. The rearrangement joins TRBV5-6 to TRBJ2-7; 9 bases map to TRBD2. CDR3 length equals 15 residues. Germline trimming cut 4 bases from V and 3 bases from J; bases unmatched to any gene: 8. CDR1 and CDR2 (germline): SGHDT, YYEEEE.

The CDR3 here is CASSQEGEHEKLFF. The CDR3 DNA sequence: TGTGCCAGCAGCCAAGAGGGGGAACATGAAAAACTGTTTTTT. This chain joins TRBV4-2 and TRBJ1-4; D is perhaps TRBD1 (5 bases). The CDR3 extends over 14 amino acids. CDR1 LGHNA and CDR2 YNFKEQ come from the germline V gene. V lost 0 bases to trimming and J lost 6 bases, with 8 bases between them.

The chain recombines TRBV6-1 with TRBJ2-3, with TRBD2 matching over 11 bases. This CDR3 spans 19 amino acids. V gave up 1 base and J gave up 0 bases; unmatched junction bases: 9. Per the germline V gene, CDR1 is MNHNS and CDR2 is SASEGT. This chain's CDR3 is CASSEGLAGSPLSTDTQYF. CDR3 coding DNA: TGTGCCAGCAGTGAAGGACTAGCGGGAAGTCCCCTGAGCACAGATACGCAGTATTTT.

The V and J genes are TRBV9 and TRBJ2-7; 8 bases are shared with TRBD2. Losses at the gene ends were 3 bases for V and 1 base for J; bases not matched to a gene: 6. Germline V CDR1 and CDR2: SGDLS, YYNGEE. This CDR3 is 15 amino acids long. Here the CDR3 DNA reads TGTGCCAGCAGCGCGCAACTAGCGGATTCCTACGAGCAGTACTTC. It translates to CASSAQLADSYEQYF.